The present TCR beta chain was sequenced within a study of low-dose radiotherapy and immunotherapy resistance in tumors. The overall study: With fractions of 0.5 Gy given every 2 weeks, Cohort 1 accumulated a total of 6.5 Gy. Intravenous ipilimumab 1 mg/kg every six weeks was given with nivolumab 240 mg every two weeks.

Alpha and beta chains were covered, as first-strand cDNA relied on TRAV- and TRBV-specific primers. The TCRs were subjected to amplification over around 18 PCR cycles employing a constant-region primer in conjunction with a V-primer adapter. The mRNA which had been isolated was amplified by in vitro transcription. Using its own MiXCR run on the reads, TCRdb lists one record per CDR3 protein. This sample has around 13,000 distinct CDR3 sequences, with more than 60% found just once. This CDR3 is built from 10 residues. Trimming took 8 bases from V and 3 from J, leaving 3 bases between them. Germline V gene data show CDR1 as SNHLY and CDR2 as FYNNEI.

The rearrangement links TRBV2 to TRBJ2-3; D remains unclear. This sequence was found in a human donor with advanced metastatic prostate, ovarian, gallbladder or colorectal cancer (not recorded which). This table probably holds off-target reads from a library built for another chain. The CDR3 bases are TGTGCCAGCTTGACAGATACGCAGTATTTT. It encodes CASLTDTQYF.